This TCR beta chain was recorded in a study of PD-1 blockade in classical Hodgkin lymphoma (dated by TCRdb to 2019 to 2021). In terms of the full investigation: Nivolumab dosing was 3 mg/kg intravenously every 2 weeks, continuing until either disease progression or unacceptable toxicity. A peripheral blood immune signature of response to PD-1 blockade in classical Hodgkin lymphoma was defined using TCR beta sequencing and CyTOF.

The Qiagen DNeasy kit was used to extract genomic DNA from unsorted PBMCs and from the negatively selected CD4+ and CD8+ fractions. TCR beta CDR3 regions were subjected to amplification by immunoSEQ multiplex PCR with primers that anneal to V and J segments. Amplification bias was minimized using a synthetic immune receptor repertoire, and residual bias was removed computationally after sequencing. The paper's processing steps were these. Repertoire diversity was quantified as the Shannon entropy index using custom Python scripts. Unsorted, CD4+ and CD8+ repertoires were examined separately, except in combined analyses, for which CD4+ and CD8+ sequences were merged in silico. A clone counted as expanded when the clone's frequency after treatment rose at least 2-fold relative to C1D1, and clones undetected at baseline were given a pseudocount of 0.5. Singleton clones were defined as clones with 0 or 1 copy at C1D1, and non-singleton clones were defined as clones with 2 or more copies. Clones expanded in unsorted samples were assigned a CD4+, CD8+ or unknown annotation through matching of protein sequences in sorted samples from the same patient. Wilcoxon tests on paired samples were used to test changes in diversity from C1D1 to C4D1. Drawn from immuneACCESS, this table holds only the in-frame rearrangements with V and J called that TCRdb kept. Clones are partly lost; checked studies trace under half to an unresolved V gene and leave the rest unexplained. V and J calls plus clone size are reproduced from that table; the DNA served to infer D and trimming. This sample is represented by 23,000 or so clones; less than 75% of them were singletons. The ten top clones hold just under 30% of the sample.

What this sample's time point label stands for: cycle 4 day 1 (C4D1), after five to seven weeks of nivolumab. Every trial patient had relapsed after autologous stem cell transplantation, and cohorts A, B and C differed in prior brentuximab vedotin exposure. A total of 50 to 70 patients with relapsed/refractory classical Hodgkin lymphoma made up the trial cohort, and each patient's best overall response was complete response, partial response or progressive disease. Single-agent nivolumab was administered to trial patients in the multi-cohort phase II CheckMate 205 trial. Best overall response was determined by an independent review committee according to the 2007 International Working Group response criteria. Trial PBMCs were collected immediately before nivolumab initiation (C1D1) and during therapy at cycle 2 day 1 and cycle 4 day 1. Peripheral blood was collected in 8 mL Vacutainer Cell Preparation Tubes, from which PBMCs were isolated by centrifugation and then cryopreserved.

Turning to this clone: Its antigen is not yet known. No per-base quality is available; no much larger clone lies one base away.

The CDR3 holds 19 amino acids from the cysteine to the phenylalanine. Kept here is only the CDR3 DNA, which spans 57 bases and is read in frame from base 1. CDR1 and CDR2 were assigned from the germline V gene as KGHSH and LQKENI. The junction carries 23 bases between V and J, which are trimmed by 3 bases and 0 bases respectively. Study-level results and caveats: Among trial patients, those achieving complete response had baseline diversity similar to that of newly diagnosed patients, while diversity was significantly lower in partial responders and progressors. Baseline TCR diversity was reported as lower in newly diagnosed patients than in healthy donors, and lower still in relapsed/refractory patients. CD4+ but not CD8+ TCR diversity rose significantly by C4D1 (p=0.0027 vs p=0.16), most apparent in complete responders (p=0.02). Lower diversity was observed in patients in whom nivolumab was started less than 1 year after ASCT, and these patients were excluded from later analyses so that confounding by immune reconstitution would be avoided. Only a single clinical trial cohort was studied, and what caused the repertoire differences, possibly disease activity or prior therapy, remained undefined.

The chain was built from TRBV18 and TRBJ1-2; matching of 6 bases hints at TRBD1 as the D gene. The specimen comprised peripheral blood mononuclear cells (PBMCs), sampled before the fourth cycle of nivolumab. This clonotype originated in a human donor with classical Hodgkin lymphoma. The CDR3 protein sequence reads: CASSPVPLTGSGSNYGYTF. Read as DNA, the sequence is TGTGCCAGCTCACCTGTGCCTCTAACAGGGTCGGGGTCTAACTATGGCTACACCTTC.